The 8 T cell receptor beta chains listed next were all sequenced from one sample in a study of vaccination effects on CD4 cells after COVID-19 (dated by TCRdb to between 2022 and 2023). For these receptors, no antigen is known. Library generation was performed with the immunoSEQ multiplex PCR assay. TCRdb holds this immuneACCESS table with in-frame rearrangements only. Some clones are missing; in checked studies, unresolved V genes explain under half, and the rest has no known cause. Recorded for this sample are tens of thousands of clones; 81% of them occurred a single time. The ten largest clones represent roughly 2.4% of the sample. In the ViraFEST assay, PBMC were stimulated with viral peptide pools, and TCR sequencing was then used to find antigen-specific CD4+ T cell clonotypes based on their expansion. After more than 9 days of culture, CD4+ T cells were isolated with the EasySep CD4+ T cell isolation kit.

Sequenced here: CD4+ T cells from PBMCs cultured with HCoV-229E spike peptides, sampled before COVID-19 vaccination. Sample cell subset or site, as interpreted from the label and publication: HCoV-229E spike overlapping peptide pool stimulation. The receptor source for this set is a human donor who received a COVID-19 vaccine.

CDR3 sequence: CASSLVRQDTGELFF. CDR3 nucleotides: TGTGCCAGCAGCTTAGTACGTCAGGACACCGGGGAGCTGTTTTTT. The chain joins TRBV7-9 to TRBJ2-2; D is ambiguous. The V and J ends lost 1 base and 3 bases respectively, with 9 bases between them. Germline values: CDR1 SEHNR, CDR2 FQNEAQ (reference sequence). The CDR3 is made up of 15 amino acids. The entire variable domain, with the rest obtained from reference TRBV7-9 and TRBJ2-2, is as follows: DTGVSQNPRHKITKRGQNVTFRCDPISEHNRLYWYRQTLGQGPEFLTYFQNEAQLEKSRLLSDRFSAERPKGSFSTLEIQRTEQGDSAMYLCASSLVRQDTGELFFGEGSRLTVL.

The chain links TRBV19 to TRBJ2-5; TRBD1 or TRBD2 may be the D gene (6 bases each). The length of the CDR3 is 14 residues. V dropped 1 base and J dropped 5 bases, with 11 bases sitting between them. Germline CDR1 reads LNHDA; CDR2 reads SQIVND (reference sequence). The CDR3 loop reads CASSIVGGFETQYF. CDR3 coding DNA: TGTGCCAGTAGTATAGTGGGGGGCTTTGAGACCCAGTACTTC.

The V and J genes are TRBV4-1 and TRBJ1-3; D uncertain. CDR1 is MGHRA and CDR2 is YSYEKL in the germline V gene. The CDR3 consists of 16 residues. V was shortened by 3 bases and J by 4 bases, with 16 bases between the two germline ends. The CDR3 sequence: CASSQAGSSSGNTIYF. DNA for the CDR3: TGCGCCAGCAGCCAGGCTGGAAGTTCGTCGGGAAACACCATATATTTT.

Remarks on this clone: Other DNA sequences of this sample code for an identical CDR3. The chain carries TRBV6-6 and TRBJ1-5; D unresolved. The CDR3 has 12 amino acids. CDR1 is MNHNY and CDR2 is SVGAGI in the germline V gene (reference sequence). Deletions cut 1 base from V and 4 bases from J, with 2 bases between. The CDR3 coding sequence is TGTGCCAGCAGTTACTTGAATCAGCCCCAGCATTTT. Its translation: CASSYLNQPQHF.

The chain links TRBV4-2 to TRBJ2-3; D uncertain. Germline V gives CDR1 LGHNA, CDR2 YNFKEQ. Between the trimmed V and J ends, which lost 1 base and 2 bases, there was a span of 13 bases. This CDR3 has 16 residues. The CDR3 reads CASSQVDGSYTDTQYF. CDR3 nucleotide sequence: TGTGCCAGCAGCCAAGTGGACGGGTCCTACACAGATACGCAGTATTTT.

V gene TRBV3-1 (or the pseudogene TRBV3-2) combines with J gene TRBJ2-5; the D call may be TRBD1 or TRBD2 (6 bases each). Trimming removed 3 bases from V and 5 bases from J, with 13 bases in between. The CDR3 has 14 residues. CDR1 LGHDT and CDR2 YNNKEL come from the germline V gene (reference sequence). The CDR3 nucleotides are TGTGCCAGCAGCCAGCAAAGGGGGGTGGAGACCCAGTACTTC. The encoded protein is CASSQQRGVETQYF.

The chain employs TRBV7-2 and TRBJ2-1; 8 bases fit TRBD2. V lost 5 bases, J lost 8 bases, and 8 bases stayed unmatched. CDR3 length equals 14 residues. The germline CDR1 and CDR2 sequences are SGHTA and FQGNSA. The chain's CDR3 is CASSQSGGVYEQFF. CDR3 bases: TGTGCCAGCAGCCAAAGCGGGGGCGTTTATGAGCAGTTCTTC.

This clone was counted once. This rearrangement joins TRBV6-1 to TRBJ1-4; 9 nucleotides align to TRBD1. The V and J ends lost 3 bases and 5 bases, in that order; junction bases with no gene match: 4. CDR1 is MNHNS and CDR2 is SASEGT in the germline V gene. The CDR3 covers 15 residues. In nucleotides, the CDR3 is TGTGCCAGCAGTGATATGACAGGGGGGAATGAAAAACTGTTTTTT. Translating it yields CASSDMTGGNEKLFF.